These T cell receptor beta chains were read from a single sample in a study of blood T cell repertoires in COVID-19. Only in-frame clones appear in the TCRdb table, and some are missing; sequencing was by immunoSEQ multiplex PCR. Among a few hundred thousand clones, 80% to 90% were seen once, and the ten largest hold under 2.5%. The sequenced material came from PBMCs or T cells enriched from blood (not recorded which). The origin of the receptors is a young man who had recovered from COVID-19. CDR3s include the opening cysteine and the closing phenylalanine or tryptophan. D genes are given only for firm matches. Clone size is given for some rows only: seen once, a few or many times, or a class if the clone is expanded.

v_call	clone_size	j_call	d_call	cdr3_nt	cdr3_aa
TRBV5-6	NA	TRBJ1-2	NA	TGTGCCAGCAGCTTGGACACCACCTATGGCTACACCTTC	CASSLDTTYGYTF
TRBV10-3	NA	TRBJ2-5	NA	TGTGCCATCAGTGAGTCCAAGGGGGGGATAGAGACCCAGTACTTC	CAISESKGGIETQYF
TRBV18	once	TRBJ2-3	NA	TGTGCCAGCTCACCCCTCGCATACGCTGGGGGCAGGTCAGATACGCAGTATTTT	CASSPLAYAGGRSDTQYF
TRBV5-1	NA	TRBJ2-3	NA	TGCGCCAGCAGCTTGGACCCAATACAGCCAGATACGCAGTATTTT	CASSLDPIQPDTQYF
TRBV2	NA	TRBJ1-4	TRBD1	TGTGCCAGCAGTGGGGGGACAGCCAGGGTACTGTTTTTT	CASSGGTARVLFF
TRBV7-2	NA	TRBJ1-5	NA	TGTGCCAGCGGCAATAGCAATCAGCCCCAGCATTTT	CASGNSNQPQHF
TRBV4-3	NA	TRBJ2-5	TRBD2	TGCGCCAGCAGCCAGGAACTAGCGGGGGAAGAGACCCAGTACTTC	CASSQELAGEETQYF
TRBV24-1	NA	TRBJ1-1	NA	TGTGCCACCAGTGATGGGCTGGTAGCTTTCTTT	CATSDGLVAFF
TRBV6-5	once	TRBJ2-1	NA	TGTGCCAGCAGTTACTCCCACAGATACAAAGACAATGAGCAGTTCTTC	CASSYSHRYKDNEQFF
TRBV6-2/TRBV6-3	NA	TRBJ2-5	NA	TGTGCCAGCAGTCCACGCCCTAAACAGTTCCAAGAGACCCAGTACTTC	CASSPRPKQFQETQYF
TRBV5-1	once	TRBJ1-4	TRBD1	TGCGCCAGCAGCGGAGGACAGACAGGGGGGGAAAAACTGTTTTTT	CASSGGQTGGEKLFF
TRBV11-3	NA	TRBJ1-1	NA	TGTGCCAGCAGCTTGACAAAATCAAGGGAAGCTTTCTTT	CASSLTKSREAFF
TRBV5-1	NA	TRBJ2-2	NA	TGCGCCAGCAGTTACGGGGGAGTAGTCGGGGAGCTGTTTTTT	CASSYGGVVGELFF
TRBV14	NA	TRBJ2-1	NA	TGTGCCAGCAGCCAGATACAGGGTGGGGAGCAGTTCTTC	CASSQIQGGEQFF
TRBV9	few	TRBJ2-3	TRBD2	TGTGCCAGCAGCGTAGCTAGCGGGGGACCAGATACGCAGTATTTT	CASSVASGGPDTQYF
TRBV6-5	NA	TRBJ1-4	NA	TGTGCCAGCAGTTCATCCGTTCGGGGGAAACTGTTTTTT	CASSSSVRGKLFF
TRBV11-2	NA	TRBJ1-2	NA	TGTGCCAGCAGCCTAAGACGGGACAGCTACACCTTC	CASSLRRDSYTF